A selection of T cell receptor beta chains follows, all from one sample in a study of cytomegalovirus exposure and HLA in healthy donors. Sequenced by immunoSEQ multiplex PCR; TCRdb stores in-frame clones only, minus some. The data show approximately 150,000 clones, around 80% seen once. The sequenced material came from PBMCs. The receptors here all came from a man aged 40-49 years in good health and CMV-seropositive. CDR3s include the opening cysteine and the closing phenylalanine or tryptophan. The D gene is left open where the match is weak. Rows give clone size only sometimes, using once, few, many, or a class for an expanded clone.

D gene	clone size	V gene	J gene	CDR3 protein	CDR3 DNA
TRBD2	-	TRBV5-1	TRBJ2-1	CASSLPREPPEEQFF	TGCGCCAGCAGCTTGCCGCGGGAGCCGCCGGAAGAGCAGTTCTTC
TRBD1	-	TRBV25-1	TRBJ2-7	CASSESGTGTYEQYF	TGTGCCAGCAGTGAGTCCGGGACAGGGACCTACGAGCAGTACTTC
-	-	TRBV5-4	TRBJ1-2	CASSKERVRDGYTF	TGTGCCAGCAGCAAAGAGCGGGTTAGGGATGGCTACACCTTC
-	few	TRBV15	TRBJ1-1	CATSRPGGNTEAFF	TGTGCCACCAGCAGGCCGGGGGGTAACACTGAAGCTTTCTTT
TRBD1	-	TRBV6-4	TRBJ1-5	CASSETTGLPQHF	TGTGCCAGCAGCGAAACGACAGGGCTGCCCCAGCATTTT
TRBD2	-	TRBV9	TRBJ2-7	CASSVGDSGRDGYEQYF	TGTGCCAGCAGCGTAGGTGATAGCGGGAGAGACGGATACGAGCAGTACTTC
TRBD1	once	TRBV10-3	TRBJ1-5	CAISDSGQGSQPQHF	TGTGCCATCAGTGATTCCGGACAGGGCTCCCAGCCCCAGCATTTT
TRBD1	-	TRBV9	TRBJ1-4	CASSATPQGVNEKLFF	TGTGCCAGCAGCGCGACCCCACAGGGGGTTAATGAAAAACTGTTTTTT
TRBD1	-	TRBV13	TRBJ2-3	CASSSPGGKTDTQYF	TGTGCCAGCAGTTCCCCAGGGGGTAAAACAGATACGCAGTATTTT
TRBD1	-	TRBV2	TRBJ2-7	CASSVDSGQVGYF	TGTGCCAGCAGTGTGGACAGCGGACAGGTTGGTTACTTC
TRBD1	-	TRBV2	TRBJ1-5	CASGDRGQNNQPQHF	TGTGCCAGCGGGGACAGGGGTCAGAACAATCAGCCCCAGCATTTT
-	-	TRBV7-3	TRBJ1-1	CASSLAMNTEAFF	TGTGCCAGCAGCTTAGCGATGAACACTGAAGCTTTCTTT
-	-	TRBV7-2	TRBJ1-5	CASSRDSNQPQHF	TGTGCCAGCAGCCGGGATAGCAATCAGCCCCAGCATTTT
-	few	TRBV28	TRBJ1-5	CASTRGAQPQHF	TGTGCCAGCACCCGGGGAGCTCAGCCCCAGCATTTT
TRBD2	-	TRBV5-8	TRBJ2-5	CASSLSGTSGTDQYF	TGTGCCAGCAGCCTGTCCGGGACTAGCGGGACGGACCAGTACTTC
-	-	TRBV11-2	TRBJ2-3	CASRAPGDTQYF	TGTGCCAGCAGGGCCCCTGGAGATACGCAGTATTTT
-	-	TRBV19	TRBJ2-2	CASSMGTLTGELSF	TGTGCCAGTAGTATGGGAACATTGACCGGGGAGCTGTCTTTT
TRBD1	-	TRBV19	TRBJ2-3	CASRRTGGAGTDTQYF	TGTGCCAGTAGAAGAACAGGGGGCGCTGGCACAGATACGCAGTATTTT
TRBD2	-	TRBV7-8	TRBJ2-1	CASSSGLGSYNEQFF	TGTGCCAGCAGCTCGGGACTAGGCTCCTACAATGAGCAGTTCTTC
-	-	TRBV7-6	TRBJ1-5	CASSLDRDSRNQPQHF	TGTGCCAGCAGCTTAGATCGTGACAGCCGCAATCAGCCCCAGCATTTT
-	-	TRBV7-2	TRBJ2-6	CASSLPLSGANVLTF	TGTGCCAGCAGCCTCCCACTCTCTGGGGCCAACGTCCTGACTTTC
-	-	TRBV21-1	TRBJ1-5	CASSKGEGGHQPQHF	TGTGCCAGCAGCAAAGGCGAGGGGGGGCATCAGCCCCAGCATTTT
-	-	TRBV9	TRBJ2-1	CASSSGGVAGYNEQFF	TGTGCCAGCAGCTCAGGCGGGGTCGCCGGCTACAATGAGCAGTTCTTC
TRBD1	-	TRBV7-6	TRBJ2-2	CASSRTGGSNTGELFF	TGTGCCAGCAGCCGGACAGGGGGCTCGAACACCGGGGAGCTGTTTTTT
-	-	TRBV13	TRBJ2-3	CASSFGRGTDTQYF	TGTGCCAGCAGCTTTGGGCGGGGCACAGATACGCAGTATTTT
-	-	TRBV7-8	TRBJ2-7	CASSLRTSSYEQYF	TGTGCCAGCAGCTTACGCACGAGCTCCTACGAGCAGTACTTC
TRBD1	-	TRBV11-2	TRBJ2-1	CASSPDRVYNEQFF	TGTGCCAGCAGCCCAGACAGGGTATACAATGAGCAGTTCTTC
TRBD2	once	TRBV4-3	TRBJ2-5	CASSQGGGTQYF	TGCGCCAGCAGCCAAGGCGGGGGGACCCAGTACTTC
-	-	TRBV18	TRBJ2-2	CASSLDINTGELFF	TGTGCCAGCTCACTGGACATAAACACCGGGGAGCTGTTTTTT
TRBD2	once	TRBV11-2	TRBJ2-7	CASSLVAGSSYEQYF	TGTGCCAGCAGCTTGGTAGCGGGCAGCTCCTACGAGCAGTACTTC
-	-	TRBV10-3	TRBJ2-2	CAIRHSGDTTGELFF	TGTGCCATCAGACACAGTGGGGACACCACCGGGGAGCTGTTTTTT
-	-	TRBV7-2	TRBJ2-4	CASRVGGSKNIQYF	TGTGCCAGCAGAGTAGGGGGTTCCAAAAACATTCAGTACTTC
TRBD1	-	TRBV6-4	TRBJ1-5	CASREQGGSNQPQHF	TGTGCCAGCAGGGAACAGGGGGGTAGCAATCAGCCCCAGCATTTT
TRBD1	once	TRBV28	TRBJ1-2	CASLGQGRNYGYTF	TGTGCCAGCCTGGGACAGGGACGGAACTATGGCTACACCTTC
TRBD1	-	TRBV5-4	TRBJ2-7	CASSVGQVGYEQYF	TGTGCCAGCAGCGTGGGACAGGTAGGCTACGAGCAGTACTTC
-	many	TRBV6-4	TRBJ2-1	CASSDSARSSYNEQFF	TGTGCCAGCAGTGACTCGGCTAGAAGCTCCTACAATGAGCAGTTCTTC